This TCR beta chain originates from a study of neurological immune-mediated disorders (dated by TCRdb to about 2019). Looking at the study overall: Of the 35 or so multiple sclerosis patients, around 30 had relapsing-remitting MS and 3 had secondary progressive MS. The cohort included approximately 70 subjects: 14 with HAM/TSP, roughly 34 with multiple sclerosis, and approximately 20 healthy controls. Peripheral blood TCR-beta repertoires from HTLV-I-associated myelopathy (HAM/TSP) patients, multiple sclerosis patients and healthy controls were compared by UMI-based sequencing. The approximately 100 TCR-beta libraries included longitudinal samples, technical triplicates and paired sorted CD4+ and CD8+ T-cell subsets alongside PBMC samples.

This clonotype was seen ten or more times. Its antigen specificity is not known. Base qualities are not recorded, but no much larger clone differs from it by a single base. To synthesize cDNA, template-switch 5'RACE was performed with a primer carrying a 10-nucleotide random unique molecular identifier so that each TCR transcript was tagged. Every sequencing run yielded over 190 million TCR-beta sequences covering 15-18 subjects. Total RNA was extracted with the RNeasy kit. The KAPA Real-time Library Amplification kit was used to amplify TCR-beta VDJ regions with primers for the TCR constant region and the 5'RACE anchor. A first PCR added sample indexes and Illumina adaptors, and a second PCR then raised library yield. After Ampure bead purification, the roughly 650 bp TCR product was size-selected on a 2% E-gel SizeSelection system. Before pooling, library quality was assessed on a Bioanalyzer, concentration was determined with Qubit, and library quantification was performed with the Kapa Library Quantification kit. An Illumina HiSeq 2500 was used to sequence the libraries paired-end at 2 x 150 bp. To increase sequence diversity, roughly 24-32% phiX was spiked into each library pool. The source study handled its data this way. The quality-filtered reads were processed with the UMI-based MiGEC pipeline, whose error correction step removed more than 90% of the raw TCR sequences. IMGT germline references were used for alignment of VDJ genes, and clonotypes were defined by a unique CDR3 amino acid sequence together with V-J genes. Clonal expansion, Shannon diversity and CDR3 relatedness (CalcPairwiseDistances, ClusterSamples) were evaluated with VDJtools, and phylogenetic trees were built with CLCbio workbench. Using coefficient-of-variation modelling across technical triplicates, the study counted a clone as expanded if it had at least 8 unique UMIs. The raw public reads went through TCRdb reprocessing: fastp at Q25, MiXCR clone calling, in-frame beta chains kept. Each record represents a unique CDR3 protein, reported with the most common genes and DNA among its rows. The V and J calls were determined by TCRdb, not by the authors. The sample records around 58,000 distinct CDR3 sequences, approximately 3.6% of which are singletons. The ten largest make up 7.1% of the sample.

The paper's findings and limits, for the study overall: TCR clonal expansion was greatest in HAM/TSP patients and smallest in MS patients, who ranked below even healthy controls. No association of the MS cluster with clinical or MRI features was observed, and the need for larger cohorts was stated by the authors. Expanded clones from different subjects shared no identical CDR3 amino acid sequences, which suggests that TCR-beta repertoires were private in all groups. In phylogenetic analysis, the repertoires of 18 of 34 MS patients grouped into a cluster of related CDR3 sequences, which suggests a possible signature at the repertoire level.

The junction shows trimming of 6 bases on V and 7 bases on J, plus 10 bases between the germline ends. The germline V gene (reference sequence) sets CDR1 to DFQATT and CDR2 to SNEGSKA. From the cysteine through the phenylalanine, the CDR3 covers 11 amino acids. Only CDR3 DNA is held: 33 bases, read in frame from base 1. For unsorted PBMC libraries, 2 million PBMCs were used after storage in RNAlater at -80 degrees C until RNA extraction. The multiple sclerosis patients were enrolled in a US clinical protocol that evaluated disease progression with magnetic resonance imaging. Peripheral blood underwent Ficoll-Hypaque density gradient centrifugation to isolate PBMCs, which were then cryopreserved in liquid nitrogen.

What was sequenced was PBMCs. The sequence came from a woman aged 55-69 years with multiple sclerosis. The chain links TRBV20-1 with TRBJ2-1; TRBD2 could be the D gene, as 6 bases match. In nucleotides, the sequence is TGCAGTGCAACGACTAGGAATGAGCAGTTCTTC. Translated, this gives CSATTRNEQFF.